The 22 T cell receptor beta chains reported below all come from one sample, sequenced in a study of blood T cell repertoires in COVID-19. The protocol was immunoSEQ multiplex PCR, while the TCRdb copy is restricted to in-frame clones and leaves out a portion. The sample holds around 100,000 clones, around 92% seen once. Specimen: peripheral blood. Source of these receptors: an older woman with acute or convalescent COVID-19.

The V call is TRBV10-1, the J call TRBJ2-2; 9 bases align to TRBD1. The CDR3 is 14 amino acids. CDR1 and CDR2 from the germline V gene are WNHNN and SYGVQD (reference sequence). After removal of 7 bases from V and 5 bases from J, the junction contained 5 bases not matched to a gene. CDR3 in amino acids: CASTPGQGTGELFF. In DNA form, the CDR3 reads TGCGCCAGCACCCCGGGACAGGGAACCGGGGAGCTGTTTTTT.

This chain connects TRBV19 to TRBJ2-1, with 10 bases fitting TRBD2. J was trimmed by 3 bases and V by 4 bases; bases with no gene match: 6. In germline, CDR1 is LNHDA, CDR2 SQIVND (reference sequence). The CDR3 has 16 amino acids. CDR3 nucleotides: TGTGCCAGTAGTACACTCCTAGCGGGAGTCTACAATGAGCAGTTCTTC. Translated, it gives CASSTLLAGVYNEQFF.

The count of this clone is one. The chain links TRBV18 to TRBJ2-1; 8 bases match TRBD2. CDR1 and CDR2 from the germline V gene are KGHSH and LQKENI. V dropped 3 bases and J dropped 9; count of bases not matched to a gene: 10. The CDR3 is made up of 15 amino acids. This CDR3 is CASSPVSGAGGEQFF. CDR3 DNA sequence: TGTGCCAGCTCACCTGTTAGCGGGGCTGGGGGTGAGCAGTTCTTC.

The rearrangement uses TRBV7-9 and TRBJ1-1; no reliable D call. The germline CDR1 and CDR2 sequences are SEHNR and FQNEAQ (reference sequence). The CDR3 is 15 amino acids. V was clipped by 6 bases and J by 0 bases, with 14 bases between them. The CDR3 sequence is CASRDQALMNTEAFF. CDR3 nucleotide sequence: TGTGCCAGCAGGGATCAGGCTCTTATGAACACTGAAGCTTTCTTT.

The chain carries TRBV11-1 and TRBJ1-1; 9 nucleotides align to TRBD1. CDR3 size: 14 residues. Losses at the gene ends were 3 bases for V and 11 bases for J; bases not matched to a gene: 10. Germline V gene data show CDR1 as SGHAT and CDR2 as FQDESV (reference sequence). In DNA form, the CDR3 reads TGTGCCAGCAGCTTCGGGACAGGGCCCCGGTGGGCTTTCTTT. Translation: CASSFGTGPRWAFF.

V gene TRBV5-1 combines with J gene TRBJ2-1; 8 positions match TRBD1. With 2 bases clipped from V and 6 bases from J, the junction kept 4 bases outside the gene matches. Germline CDR1 reads SGHRS; CDR2 reads YFSETQ. The CDR3 consists of 14 residues. The CDR3 loop reads CASSFSGGGNEQFF. The CDR3 region has the DNA TGCGCCAGCAGCTTCTCAGGGGGCGGCAATGAGCAGTTCTTC.

The CDR3 DNA reads TGTGCCAGCAGTTTAGCGGGAGTTACCTACAATGAGCAGTTCTTC. It translates to CASSLAGVTYNEQFF. The chain joins TRBV28 to TRBJ2-1; 7 nucleotides line up with TRBD2. The CDR3 consists of 15 residues. V lost 2 bases, J lost 2 bases, and 3 bases stayed unmatched. In germline, CDR1 is MDHEN, CDR2 SYDVKM.

The J gene is TRBJ2-1, the V gene TRBV27, with 9 nucleotides matching TRBD1. The CDR3 is 15 amino acids. Germline CDR1 is MNHEY and CDR2 is SMNVEV (reference sequence). J was trimmed by 4 bases and V by 7 bases; bases with no gene match: 8. CDR3 amino acids: CASTFHGQGYNEQFF. CDR3 bases: TGTGCCAGCACCTTCCACGGACAGGGGTACAATGAGCAGTTCTTC.

The rearrangement links TRBV11-2 to TRBJ1-1; D possibly corresponds to TRBD1 (5 bases). CDR1 SGHAT and CDR2 FQNNGV come from the germline V gene. The CDR3 loop spans 14 amino acids. Trimming removed 5 bases at V and 1 base at J, with 11 bases between. The CDR3 loop is CASSPGQKNTEAFF. The CDR3 region has the DNA TGTGCCAGCAGCCCAGGGCAGAAGAACACTGAAGCTTTCTTT.

V is TRBV7-2 and J is TRBJ2-1; TRBD1 is a possible D gene (5 bases). There are 13 residues in the CDR3. V lost 6 bases to trimming and J lost 7 bases, with 13 bases between them. Germline loops: CDR1 SGHTA, CDR2 FQGNSA. CDR3: CASRGAAHNEQFF. The CDR3 DNA reads TGTGCCAGCAGAGGGGCTGCGCATAATGAGCAGTTCTTC. Looking up the rest from reference TRBV7-2 and TRBJ2-1 gives the full variable domain: GAGVSQSPSNKVTEKGKDVELRCDPISGHTALYWYRQSLGQGLEFLIYFQGNSAPDKSGLPSDRFSAERTGGSVSTLTIQRTQQEDSAVYLCASRGAAHNEQFFGPGTRLTVL.

The rearrangement links TRBV19 to TRBJ1-5, with D tentatively TRBD1 (5 bases). Germline lookup yields CDR1 LNHDA and CDR2 SQIVND (reference sequence). The CDR3 runs 16 residues. Trimming removed 4 bases at V and 3 bases at J, with 16 bases between. CDR3 nucleotides: TGTGCCAGTAGTAGGGAAGGCGGGACTTTCAATCAGCCCCAGCATTTT. It translates to CASSREGGTFNQPQHF.

Only a few counts were recorded for this clone. The CDR3, as DNA: TGTGCCAGCAGTGATCAGGGCACCTGTTTCTTT. Its translation is CASSDQGTCFF. The chain employs TRBV2 and TRBJ1-1; D is perhaps TRBD1 (5 bases). V lost 3 bases, J lost 13 bases, and 12 bases lay in between. Germline values: CDR1 SNHLY, CDR2 FYNNEI. This CDR3 comprises 11 residues.

This sequence joins TRBV7-9 and TRBJ1-2; D is perhaps TRBD1 (6 bases). CDR3 length equals 13 residues. CDR1 is SEHNR, CDR2 FQNEAQ, per germline (reference sequence). V was pared by 4 bases and J by 4 bases, with 10 bases between. The CDR3 DNA is TGTGCCAGCAGCTCAGGGGTCCCCTATGGCTACACCTTC. It yields the protein CASSSGVPYGYTF. Full variable domain (remainder filled in from reference TRBV7-9 and TRBJ1-2): DTGVSQNPRHKITKRGQNVTFRCDPISEHNRLYWYRQTLGQGPEFLTYFQNEAQLEKSRLLSDRFSAERPKGSFSTLEIQRTEQGDSAMYLCASSSGVPYGYTFGSGTRLTVV.

V is TRBV5-1 and J is TRBJ1-5, with D unclear. Germline V gene lookup returns CDR1 SGHRS and CDR2 YFSETQ. Trimming stripped 0 bases from V and 2 bases from J, with 12 bases between. The CDR3 covers 16 residues. CDR3 sequence reads: CASSLGPPRGNQPQHF. CDR3 bases: TGCGCCAGCAGCTTGGGTCCCCCAAGAGGCAATCAGCCCCAGCATTTT.

The chain is built from TRBV11-3 and TRBJ2-3; D remains ambiguous. The CDR3 extends over 12 amino acids. V lost 5 bases, J lost 4 bases, and 7 bases lay in between. Germline-derived CDR1 and CDR2 are SGHNT and YENEEA. CDR3 nucleotide sequence: TGTGCCAGCAGCGCCGGTCCAGATACGCAGTATTTT. Translation gives CASSAGPDTQYF.

This clone was recorded only once. This chain uses TRBV7-8 with TRBJ2-5, with 8 bases identical to TRBD2. Germline V gene lookup returns CDR1 SGHVS and CDR2 FQNEAQ. The V and J ends lost 1 base and 4 bases, in that order; junction bases with no gene match: 8. The CDR3 contains 16 residues. For the CDR3, the DNA is TGTGCCAGCAGCTTAGGTCCAGCGGGAGCCCCAGAGACCCAGTACTTC. As protein: CASSLGPAGAPETQYF.

This chain links TRBV9 with TRBJ2-5; TRBD2 is a possible D gene (6 bases). V lost 8 bases, J lost 4 bases, and 15 bases lay in between. CDR1 is SGDLS and CDR2 is YYNGEE in the germline V gene. The CDR3 extends over 13 amino acids. The CDR3 DNA follows: TGTGCCAGTTCGACCGTCGGGGGAGAGACCCAGTACTTC. Protein: CASSTVGGETQYF. Filled out from reference TRBV9 and TRBJ2-5, the complete variable domain reads DSGVTQTPKHLITATGQRVTLRCSPRSGDLSVYWYQQSLDQGLQFLIQYYNGEERAKGNILERFSAQQFPDLHSELNLSSLELGDSALYFCASSTVGGETQYFGPGTRLLVL.

This chain joins TRBV12-3 or TRBV12-4 and TRBJ1-4, with a tentative D call TRBD1 (6 bases). The CDR3 covers 11 residues. V dropped 6 bases and J dropped 10 bases, with 9 bases sitting between them. The CDR3 spells CASSQGGKLFF. The CDR3 region has the DNA TGTGCCAGCAGCCAAGGGGGAAAACTGTTTTTT.

The V call is TRBV5-6, the J call TRBJ1-2; tentative D call: TRBD1 (5 bases). V lost 2 bases to trimming and J lost 8 bases, with 13 bases between them. The CDR3 is 13 amino acids. CDR1 SGHDT and CDR2 YYEEEE come from the germline V gene. CDR3 DNA: TGTGCCAGCAGCTTCGGGGGAGGAAGGGGCTACACCTTC. Its protein product is CASSFGGGRGYTF.

A single count supports this clone. This chain joins TRBV15 and TRBJ2-1; 8 bases line up with TRBD1. Germline trimming cut 0 bases from V and 8 bases from J; bases unmatched to any gene: 15. Per the germline V gene, CDR1 is LNHNV and CDR2 is YYDKDF (reference sequence). The CDR3 has 18 residues. Here the CDR3 DNA reads TGTGCCACCAGCAGAGATTTGGGGGCAGACAGGGGAGGCGATGAGCAGTTCTTC. This gives the protein CATSRDLGADRGGDEQFF.

This clone has just one count. DNA for the CDR3: TGTGCCAGCAGCTTAGCCTCACTAGCGGGAGAGGGGGCCCAGTACTTC. It yields the protein CASSLASLAGEGAQYF. The V and J genes are TRBV7-6 and TRBJ2-5; the match to TRBD2 covers 11 bases. With V trimmed by 0 bases and J by 9 bases, 9 bases remained unmatched. This CDR3 has 16 amino acids. From germline, CDR1 is SGHVS and CDR2 FNYEAQ.

In its sample, this clone was seen once. The chain uses TRBV7-8 and TRBJ2-5, with D possibly matching TRBD1 (5 bases). Per germline, CDR1 SGHVS and CDR2 FQNEAQ. V was cut by 4 bases and J by 2 bases, with 11 bases left in between. The CDR3 has 14 residues. The CDR3 loop reads CASSSRARQETQYF. The CDR3 DNA reads TGTGCCAGCAGCTCCAGGGCCAGACAAGAGACCCAGTACTTC.